What follows are 2 T cell receptor beta chains derived from one specimen sequenced in a study of blood T cell repertoires in COVID-19. Assay used: immunoSEQ multiplex PCR; TCRdb lists only in-frame clones, some missing. This sample has about 120,000 clones; more than 75% occur once, and the top ten carry 3% to 3.5%. The sequencing input was peripheral blood. The receptors were gathered from a middle-aged man with acute or convalescent COVID-19.

The chain carries TRBV7-9 and TRBJ2-3; 9 bases align to TRBD2. The CDR3 runs 16 residues. J gave up 2 bases and V 2 bases, and 5 bases lay outside the gene matches. The germline V gene encodes CDR1 SEHNR and CDR2 FQNEAQ (reference sequence). Here the CDR3 reads CASSLLAGRATDTQYF. The CDR3 region has the DNA TGTGCCAGCAGCTTACTAGCGGGGAGGGCCACAGATACGCAGTATTTT.

The rearrangement uses TRBV23-1 and TRBJ1-5; 7 bases are a match to TRBD1. TRBV23-1 carries the ORF label, with uncertain function. The CDR3 spans 13 residues. V shed 11 bases and J 11 bases; nucleotides not matched to a gene: 15. DNA for the CDR3: TGCGCCCCCCGAGGGACAGTCAGCTCGGCCCAGCATTTT. This sequence encodes CAPRGTVSSAQHF.